This T cell receptor beta chain was obtained from a study of vaccination and CD4 T cells after COVID-19. About the study: Everyone enrolled got two doses of BNT162b2 or mRNA-1273 vaccine.

Regarding treatment: 10-day PBMC culture with coronavirus spike peptide pools or control peptides (ViraFEST assay). Sequencing of DNA taken from cultured CD4+ T cells relied on the Oncomine TCR Beta short-read assay. TCRdb reprocessed the PCR reads via MiXCR and lists one record per CDR3 protein. The sample records several thousand distinct CDR3 sequences, around half being singletons. Deletions cut 5 bases from V and 2 bases from J, with 12 bases between. CDR3 length: 14 residues. This clonotype was counted between two and nine times. What it binds is unknown. The chain recombines TRBV12-3 or TRBV12-4 with TRBJ1-2; D is uncertain. Specimen: CD4+ T cells from blood, cultured in vitro. This sequence was found in a human donor who had recovered from COVID-19. The CDR3 DNA reads as TGTGCCAGCAGTCGAGACGGCCAGAACTATGGCTACACCTTC. This codes for CASSRDGQNYGYTF.